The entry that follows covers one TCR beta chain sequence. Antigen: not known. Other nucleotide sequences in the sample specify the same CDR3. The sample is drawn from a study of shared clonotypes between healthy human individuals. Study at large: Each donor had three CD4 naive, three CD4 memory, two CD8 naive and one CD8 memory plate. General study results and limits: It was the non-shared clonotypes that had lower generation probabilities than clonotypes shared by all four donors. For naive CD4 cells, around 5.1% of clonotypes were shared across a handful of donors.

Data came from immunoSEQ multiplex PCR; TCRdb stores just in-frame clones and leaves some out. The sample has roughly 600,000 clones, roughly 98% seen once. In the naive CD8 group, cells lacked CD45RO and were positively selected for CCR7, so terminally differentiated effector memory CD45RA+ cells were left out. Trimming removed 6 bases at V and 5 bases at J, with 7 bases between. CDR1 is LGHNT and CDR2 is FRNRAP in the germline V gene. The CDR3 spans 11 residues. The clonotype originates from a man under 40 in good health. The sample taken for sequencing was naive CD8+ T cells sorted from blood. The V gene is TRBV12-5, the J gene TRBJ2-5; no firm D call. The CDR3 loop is CASGLGETQYF. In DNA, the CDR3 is TGTGCTAGTGGCCTCGGGGAGACCCAGTACTTC.